The rows below give T cell receptor beta chains drawn from one sample of a study of cytomegalovirus exposure and HLA in healthy donors. Some clones are missing from TCRdb's copy, which holds only in-frame ones; the method was immunoSEQ multiplex PCR. The table shows roughly 140,000 clones, with approximately 80% occurring only once. Sequencing input: PBMCs. Source of these receptors: a woman aged 40 to 50 in good health and CMV-seropositive. Both conserved end residues are part of each CDR3. The order of the fields is D gene, V gene, clone size, J gene, CDR3 DNA, CDR3 protein. A D gene is named only where the DNA matches it firmly. Clone size is shown for a subset of rows, as once, few, many or a class of expanded clone.

>.|TRBV28|.|TRBJ1-5
TGTGCCAGCAGTTTAAACTCAGGGGGCAATCAGCCCCAGCATTTT
CASSLNSGGNQPQHF
>.|TRBV28|.|TRBJ2-1
TGTGCCAGCAGTTTAGCGCGCAATGAGCAGTTCTTC
CASSLARNEQFF
>TRBD2|TRBV27|.|TRBJ2-5
TGTGCCAGCAGTCGACTAGCGGGAGGGCAAGAGACCCAGTACTTC
CASSRLAGGQETQYF
>.|TRBV28|.|TRBJ2-2
TGTGCCAGCTTCGACACCAACACCGGGGAGCTGTTTTTT
CASFDTNTGELFF
>.|TRBV7-2|.|TRBJ1-2
TGTGCCAGCAGCTCGCCTCAGCGGGTTGCTAACTATGGCTACACCTTC
CASSSPQRVANYGYTF
>.|TRBV28|.|TRBJ1-1
TGTGCCAGCATGAGCACTGAAGCTTTCTTT
CASMSTEAFF
>TRBD2|TRBV4-1|few|TRBJ2-1
TGCGCCAGCAGCCCGGACCCCGCGATAGCGGGAGAGGATGAGCAGTTCTTC
CASSPDPAIAGEDEQFF
>TRBD2|TRBV11-1|.|TRBJ2-7
TGTGCCAGCAGCTTAGCGTCAAGCGGGATCTACGAGCAGTACTTC
CASSLASSGIYEQYF
>TRBD2|TRBV2|.|TRBJ2-2
TGTGCCAGCGGGGAGGGGAACACCGGGGAGCTGTTTTTT
CASGEGNTGELFF
>.|TRBV14|.|TRBJ1-1
TGTGCCAGCAGCCAACAGGGAGGCACTGAAGCTTTCTTT
CASSQQGGTEAFF
>.|TRBV28|.|TRBJ1-1
TGTGCCAGCAGTAGAGAGGGGAACACTGAAGCTTTCTTT
CASSREGNTEAFF
>TRBD2|TRBV30|.|TRBJ2-7
TGTGCCTGGAGTTTTCAACTAGCGGGGGGGGGCGAGCAGTACTTC
CAWSFQLAGGGEQYF
>TRBD1|TRBV28|few|TRBJ2-1
TGTGCCAGCAGTACCTACAGGGGGGCCTACAATGAGCAGTTCTTC
CASSTYRGAYNEQFF
>TRBD1|TRBV4-2|.|TRBJ2-7
TGTGCCAGCATCACCGGGACAGGGGACAGCTCCTACGAGCAGTACTTC
CASITGTGDSSYEQYF
>TRBD2|TRBV7-8|.|TRBJ2-1
TGTGCCAGCAGCTTAGGAGCGGGGGGGCTCTACAATGAGCAGTTCTTC
CASSLGAGGLYNEQFF
>.|TRBV7-2|once|TRBJ2-2
TGTGCCAGCAGCTTAATGGGGTCAGGGACCGGGGAGCTGTTTTTT
CASSLMGSGTGELFF
>TRBD2|TRBV9|.|TRBJ2-1
TGTGCCAGCAGCGTAGCACTAGCGCAATACAATGAGCAGTTCTTC
CASSVALAQYNEQFF
>.|TRBV18|.|TRBJ1-4
TGTGCCAGCTCACTGTTCGCGGCGGGGAATAATGAAAAACTGTTTTTT
CASSLFAAGNNEKLFF
>TRBD2|TRBV6-5|few|TRBJ2-7
TGTGCCAGCAGGGGGGGCGGACTAGCGGGAGGTGAGCAGTACTTC
CASRGGGLAGGEQYF
>TRBD2|TRBV27|.|TRBJ2-5
TGTGCCAGCAGTGTAAAGGGACTAGGAGGGGAGACCCAGTACTTC
CASSVKGLGGETQYF
>.|TRBV14|.|TRBJ1-1
TGTGCCAGCAGGAAGACAGGAAGGTCCACTGAAGCTTTCTTT
CASRKTGRSTEAFF
>.|TRBV5-4|.|TRBJ2-5
TGTGCCAGCAGCACCGGGGAGGAGACCCAGTACTTC
CASSTGEETQYF
>.|TRBV27|.|TRBJ2-6
TGTGCCAGCACCCTTTTTTTTCGGGGGTTTGGGGCCAACGTCCTGACTTTC
CASTLFFRGFGANVLTF
>.|TRBV7-2|few|TRBJ1-1
TGTGCCAGCAGCTGGAGGGCTCAGGCCATAGGGGACACTGAAGCTTTCTTT
CASSWRAQAIGDTEAFF
>.|TRBV27|.|TRBJ2-4
TGTGCCAGCAGATCCCAGGGCGTGGGGTTAGCCAAAAACATTCAGTACTTC
CASRSQGVGLAKNIQYF
>TRBD1|TRBV19|.|TRBJ1-2
TGTGCCAGTAGGCCGGACAGGAGGAACTATGGCTACACCTTC
CASRPDRRNYGYTF
>.|TRBV23-1|.|TRBJ1-5
TGCGCCAGCAGTCAATATGACTTCAATCAGCCCCAGCATTTT
CASSQYDFNQPQHF
>.|TRBV6-1|once|TRBJ2-2
TGTGCCAGCAGTCCGACGACAGTACCTCGGGGGGAGCTGTTTTTT
CASSPTTVPRGELFF
>TRBD1|TRBV5-6|many|TRBJ1-4
TGTGCCAGCAGCTTCGCACAGGGGAATGAAAAACTGTTTTTT
CASSFAQGNEKLFF
>.|TRBV5-4|.|TRBJ2-5
TGTGCCAGCAGCCCAAAACAAGGGGTACAAGAGACCCAGTACTTC
CASSPKQGVQETQYF
>TRBD1|TRBV7-3|.|TRBJ1-1
TGTGCCAGCAGGCAGACAGGGGTTGGCACTGAAGCTTTCTTT
CASRQTGVGTEAFF
>TRBD2|TRBV28|.|TRBJ2-7
TGTGCCAGCAGGGCCGGGGGGGGAGGGAGCGAGCAGTACTTC
CASRAGGGGSEQYF
>.|TRBV6-4|.|TRBJ1-6
TGTGCCAGCAGACCCACAGGGACGAATAATTCACCCCTCCACTTT
CASRPTGTNNSPLHF
>.|TRBV30|.|TRBJ2-7
TGTGCCTGGAGTAGAGAAGTGTCCTTCTCCTACGAGCAGTACTTC
CAWSREVSFSYEQYF
>.|TRBV28|.|TRBJ1-5
TGTGCCAGCAGTTTATTGTTGTCAGGGGAGCCCCAGCATTTT
CASSLLLSGEPQHF
>TRBD1|TRBV28|.|TRBJ1-1
TGTGCCAGCAGATTTCAAGACAGGGGTGGGACTGAAGCTTTCTTT
CASRFQDRGGTEAFF
>TRBD1|TRBV5-4|few|TRBJ1-1
TGTGCCAGCGTCCGGGACAGGCTAAACACTGAAGCTTTCTTT
CASVRDRLNTEAFF
>TRBD2|TRBV5-6|.|TRBJ2-1
TGTGCCAGCAGCCTGGGACTAGCGGGGGGCGAGCAGTTCTTC
CASSLGLAGGEQFF
>TRBD1|TRBV28|.|TRBJ1-4
TGTGCCACCGCGGGACAGCCCGTTAATGAAAAACTGTTTTTT
CATAGQPVNEKLFF
>.|TRBV7-8|few|TRBJ1-5
TGTGCCAGCAGCTTAGGAGGTAGTGATCAGCCCCAGCATTTT
CASSLGGSDQPQHF
>.|TRBV18|.|TRBJ2-1
TGTGCCAGCTCACCAGTAAGGACTGACTACAATGAGCAGTTCTTC
CASSPVRTDYNEQFF
>TRBD1|TRBV7-9|.|TRBJ1-1
TGTTCCAGCAGCCCCAGACAGGGAGAGAACACTGAAGCTTTCTTT
CSSSPRQGENTEAFF
>TRBD1|TRBV27|.|TRBJ1-5
TGTGCCAGCAGTTTACGCCTACAGGGGCAGCCCCAGCATTTT
CASSLRLQGQPQHF
>.|TRBV5-1|.|TRBJ2-2
TGCGCCAGCAGCTTGGCCGGACAGAACACCGGGGAGCTGTTTTTT
CASSLAGQNTGELFF
>TRBD1|TRBV7-9|few|TRBJ2-2
TGTGCCAGCATCACCCGGGACAGGGTCACCGGGGAGCTGTTTTTT
CASITRDRVTGELFF
>TRBD2|TRBV28|.|TRBJ2-1
TGTGCCAGCAGGGGGACTAGCGGGTCTCGCCCCTCCTACAATGAGCAGTTCTTC
CASRGTSGSRPSYNEQFF
>TRBD1|TRBV6-5|.|TRBJ1-2
TGTGCCAGCAGCAGGACAGGGGGATATGGCTACACCTTC
CASSRTGGYGYTF
>TRBD2|TRBV11-3|.|TRBJ2-1
TGTGCCAGCAGCCAGGGACTAGCGATTTACAATGAGCAGTTCTTC
CASSQGLAIYNEQFF
>.|TRBV6-6|.|TRBJ1-2
TGTGCCAGCAGTCCACCCGGGACTCCTCACACCTTC
CASSPPGTPHTF
>.|TRBV28|.|TRBJ2-5
TGTGCCAGCAGTACTCCTTTCTCGAGCCAAGAGACCCAGTACTTC
CASSTPFSSQETQYF
>.|TRBV7-9|.|TRBJ2-3
TGTGCCAGCAGCTTAGCCCCCGCAGATACGCAGTATTTT
CASSLAPADTQYF
>.|TRBV2|.|TRBJ2-7
TGTGCCAGCATTGCCCCGGGTCTAGGAGGCGAGCAGTACTTC
CASIAPGLGGEQYF
>.|TRBV6-1|.|TRBJ2-7
TGTGCCAGCTCCAGGGGCTCCTACGAGCAGTACTTC
CASSRGSYEQYF
>.|TRBV7-9|once|TRBJ2-3
TGTTCCAGCATCTACCGGAGGGGCTGGACAGATACGCAGTATTTT
CSSIYRRGWTDTQYF
>TRBD1|TRBV7-2|.|TRBJ1-5
TGTGCCAGCAGCTTCGGACAGGGCGGTCAGCCCCAGCATTTT
CASSFGQGGQPQHF